One sample yielded the 15 T cell receptor beta chains listed below, sequenced in a study of CD8+ T cells in alopecia areata. As to treatment: oral pan-JAK inhibitor, 5-10 mg twice daily. After isolation, RNA underwent reverse transcription to generate cDNA as the sequencing template. Generated by immunoSEQ multiplex PCR, the TCRdb table keeps only in-frame clones and is missing some. Found here are under 350,000 clones, about 62% of them singletons; the top ten hold under 2%. The source material was CD4+ T cells sorted from blood, sampled at week 24, from a patient treated with tofacitinib. The receptors come from a human donor with alopecia areata.

V gene TRBV2 combines with J gene TRBJ1-5, with TRBD1 matching over 9 bases. Germline V lookup: CDR1 SNHLY, CDR2 FYNNEI. This CDR3 is built from 15 residues. The trim removed 9 bases at V and 7 bases at J, leaving 13 bases unmatched. The CDR3 loop is CASSSLGQGGQPQHF. Written as DNA, the CDR3 is TGTGCCAGTTCTTCCCTGGGACAGGGTGGGCAGCCCCAGCATTTT.

This rearrangement joins TRBV9 to TRBJ2-3, with TRBD2 matching over 13 bases. V lost 2 bases and J lost 6; bases outside the gene matches: 6. Germline loops: CDR1 SGDLS, CDR2 YYNGEE. The CDR3 extends over 16 amino acids. CDR3 DNA sequence: TGTGCCAGCAGCGTCGGACTAGCGGGGGCGCTCGATACGCAGTATTTT. The encoded protein is CASSVGLAGALDTQYF.

This clone was recorded a few times. V is TRBV21-1 and J is TRBJ1-5; the D call TRBD1 from the table was never checked on the DNA. TRBV21-1 has pseudogene status. The CDR3 runs to 19 residues. CDR3 sequence (DNA): TGTGCCAGCAGCCCCCGATCAGGGGGGCCCGGGGCAGTGAATCAGCCCCAGCATTTT. This encodes CASSPRSGGPGAVNQPQHF.

The chain uses TRBV29-1 and TRBJ1-2, with TRBD1 as a possible D gene (5 bases). The V gene's germline CDR1 is SQVTM and CDR2 ANQGSEA. The CDR3 consists of 14 residues. V was pared by 0 bases and J by 4 bases, with 12 bases between. The CDR3 loop reads CSVEERRQGYGYTF. Here the CDR3 DNA reads TGCAGCGTTGAAGAGAGGAGGCAGGGCTATGGCTACACCTTC.

The rearrangement uses TRBV4-1 and TRBJ2-5; a possible D gene is TRBD2 (5 bases). With 1 base removed from V and 11 bases from J, the gap between germline ends came to 14 bases. Germline lookup yields CDR1 MGHRA and CDR2 YSYEKL. This CDR3 has 13 residues. CDR3 loop: CASSQGNGVKQYF. CDR3 nucleotides: TGCGCCAGCAGCCAAGGGAACGGGGTCAAGCAGTACTTC.

The chain couples TRBV4-3 to TRBJ2-3; weak D call: TRBD1 (5 bases). V gave up 5 bases and J gave up 1 base, with 13 bases separating them. This CDR3 is 15 amino acids long. Germline CDR1 LGHNA, CDR2 YSLEER. The CDR3 loop reads CASSLRGEGTDTQYF. The CDR3 coding sequence is TGCGCCAGCAGCTTAAGGGGTGAGGGCACAGATACGCAGTATTTT.

The chain links TRBV9 to TRBJ2-2, with no clear D. The V gene's germline CDR1 is SGDLS and CDR2 YYNGEE. CDR3 length: 16 amino acids. The V and J ends lost 1 base and 3 bases respectively, with 13 bases between them. The DNA of the CDR3 is TGTGCCAGCAGCGTATCCGGTTGGGTGGACACCGGGGAGCTGTTTTTT. This encodes CASSVSGWVDTGELFF.

The chain recombines TRBV5-1 with TRBJ2-3; D is possibly TRBD2 (6 bases). The CDR3 contains 14 residues. V was clipped by 0 bases and J by 4 bases, with 9 bases between them. CDR1 is SGHRS and CDR2 is YFSETQ in the germline V gene. The DNA of the CDR3 is TGCGCCAGCAGCTTGGGACTAGGAGCAGATACGCAGTATTTT. As protein: CASSLGLGADTQYF.

This clone was seen a few times. This chain joins TRBV5-1 and TRBJ2-5; 9 bases agree with TRBD2. The V gene's germline CDR1 is SGHRS and CDR2 YFSETQ. Losses at the gene ends were 0 bases for V and 2 bases for J; bases not matched to a gene: 2. The CDR3 runs 15 residues. The CDR3 DNA reads TGCGCCAGCAGCTTGGTAGCGGGAGCTCAAGAGACCCAGTACTTC. Its translation: CASSLVAGAQETQYF. Based on the CDR3 plus reference TRBV5-1 and TRBJ2-5, the full variable domain is KAGVTQTPRYLIKTRGQQVTLSCSPISGHRSVSWYQQTPGQGLQFLFEYFSETQRNKGNFPGRFSGRQFSNSRSEMNVSTLELGDSALYLCASSLVAGAQETQYFGPGTRLLVL.

In the case of this clone: Other DNA sequences in this sample translate to the same CDR3. This chain uses TRBV30 with TRBJ2-5; D may match TRBD1 or TRBD2 (5 bases each). Germline V gene data show CDR1 as GTSNPN and CDR2 as SVGIG (reference sequence). The CDR3 spans 12 residues. V lost 0 bases, J lost 4 bases, and 6 bases lay in between. CDR3 sequence reads: CAWSVRGETQYF. The CDR3 coding sequence is TGTGCCTGGAGTGTGAGGGGAGAGACCCAGTACTTC.

The chain has TRBV29-1 and TRBJ2-3; tentatively, D is TRBD2 (6 bases). The CDR3 is 15 residues long. V was trimmed by 3 bases and J by 0 bases, leaving 13 bases between them. CDR1 is SQVTM, CDR2 ANQGSEA, per germline. The CDR3 DNA is TGCAGCGTTGACAGGCGACTAGAGAGCACAGATACGCAGTATTTT. Its protein product is CSVDRRLESTDTQYF.

In its sample, this clone was seen a few times. This CDR3 reads CSIATGVSGELFF. CDR3 nucleotides: TGCAGCATAGCAACAGGAGTATCCGGGGAGCTGTTTTTT. V is TRBV29-1 and J is TRBJ2-2; TRBD1 might be the D (5 bases). Trimming took 8 bases from V and 6 from J, leaving 16 bases between them. This CDR3 comprises 13 residues. Germline V gene sequence: CDR1 SQVTM, CDR2 ANQGSEA.

This clone was seen a handful of times. The chain couples TRBV5-1 to TRBJ1-1, with a tentative D call TRBD1 (5 bases). The CDR3 runs 15 residues. The ends were cut back, 1 base at V and 3 bases at J, with 13 bases in the middle. Looked up from germline, CDR1 is SGHRS and CDR2 is YFSETQ. The CDR3 loop reads CASSLRSGTHTEAFF. Here the CDR3 DNA reads TGCGCCAGCAGCTTGCGCTCCGGGACCCACACTGAAGCTTTCTTT.

This clone was seen a handful of times. The chain has TRBV10-3 and TRBJ1-5; 7 nucleotides match TRBD1. CDR1 is ENHRY and CDR2 is SYGVKD in the germline V gene. The length of the CDR3 is 13 residues. The ends lost 6 bases at V and 5 bases at J; junction bases unmatched: 4. This chain's CDR3 is CAIRGTGDQPQHF. CDR3 in DNA: TGTGCCATCAGAGGAACAGGGGATCAGCCCCAGCATTTT.

The sample holds a few counts of this clone. V usage is TRBV12-5 and J usage is TRBJ2-7; 12 bases match TRBD1. Germline lookup yields CDR1 LGHNT and CDR2 FRNRAP. There are 18 residues in the CDR3. V shed 3 bases and J 6 bases; nucleotides not matched to a gene: 15. CDR3 region: CASGFPGQGASGSGEQYF. CDR3 bases: TGTGCTAGTGGTTTCCCGGGACAGGGGGCGTCGGGTAGCGGCGAGCAGTACTTC.